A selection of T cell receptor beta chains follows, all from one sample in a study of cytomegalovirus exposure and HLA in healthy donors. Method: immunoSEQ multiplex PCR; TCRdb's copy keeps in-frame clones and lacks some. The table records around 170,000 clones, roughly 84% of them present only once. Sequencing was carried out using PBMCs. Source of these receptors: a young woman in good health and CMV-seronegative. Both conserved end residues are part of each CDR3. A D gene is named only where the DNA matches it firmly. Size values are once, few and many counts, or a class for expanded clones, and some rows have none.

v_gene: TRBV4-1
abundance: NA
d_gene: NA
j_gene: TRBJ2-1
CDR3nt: TGCGCCAGCAGCCAAGAGGCCCGATATCTTTACAATGAGCAGTTCTTC
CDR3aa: CASSQEARYLYNEQFF

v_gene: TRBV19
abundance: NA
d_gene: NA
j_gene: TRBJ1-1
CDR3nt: TGTGCCAGTAGGACTCTCGAACTACAGGAGAACACTGAAGCTTTCTTT
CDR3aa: CASRTLELQENTEAFF

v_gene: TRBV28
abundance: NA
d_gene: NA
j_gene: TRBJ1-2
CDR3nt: TGTGCCAGCAGTTTGAGGCAGCAGACCTATGGCTACACCTTC
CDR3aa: CASSLRQQTYGYTF

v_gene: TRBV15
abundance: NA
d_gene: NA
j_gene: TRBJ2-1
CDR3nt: TGTGCCACCGGGGAGGTCCCGGAGGATAATGAGCAGTTCTTC
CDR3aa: CATGEVPEDNEQFF

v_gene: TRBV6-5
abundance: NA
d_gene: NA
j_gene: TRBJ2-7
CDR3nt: TGTGCCAGCAGTTACCGCGGGCGCGTCTACGAGCAGTACTTC
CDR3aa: CASSYRGRVYEQYF

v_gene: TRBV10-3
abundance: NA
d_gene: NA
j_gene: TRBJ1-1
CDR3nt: TGTGCCATCAGTGAGTCGGGGGCTGTCACTGAAGCTTTCTTT
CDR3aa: CAISESGAVTEAFF

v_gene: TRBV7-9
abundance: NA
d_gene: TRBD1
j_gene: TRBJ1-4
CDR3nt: TGTGCCAGCAGCCGTGGACAGGGGGCAACTAATGAAAAACTGTTTTTT
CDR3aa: CASSRGQGATNEKLFF

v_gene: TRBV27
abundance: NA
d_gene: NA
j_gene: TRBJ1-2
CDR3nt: TGTGCCAGCAGCTTCTCCCGTCGTAACTATGGCTACACCTTC
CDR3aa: CASSFSRRNYGYTF

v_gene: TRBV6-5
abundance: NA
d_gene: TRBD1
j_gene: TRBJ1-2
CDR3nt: TGTGCCAGCAGTTACTCAGGACAGGGGCGCGGCTACACCTTC
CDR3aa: CASSYSGQGRGYTF

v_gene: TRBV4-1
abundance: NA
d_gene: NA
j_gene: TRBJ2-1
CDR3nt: TGCGCCAGCTGGGGGGCGGGGGACAATGAGCAGTTCTTC
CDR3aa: CASWGAGDNEQFF

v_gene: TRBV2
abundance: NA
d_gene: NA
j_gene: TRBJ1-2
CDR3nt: TGTGCCAGCAGTGAAGGGACTTTTTCCTGGGCCTTC
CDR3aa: CASSEGTFSWAF

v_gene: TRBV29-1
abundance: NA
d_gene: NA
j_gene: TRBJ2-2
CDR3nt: TGCAGCGTCCGAGGTTCCGGGGAGCTGTTTTTT
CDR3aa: CSVRGSGELFF

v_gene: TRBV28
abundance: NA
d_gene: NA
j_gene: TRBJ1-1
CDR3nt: TGTGCCAGCAGCCCTCCTTCCCAGACAGTTAAAGAAGCTTTCTTT
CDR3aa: CASSPPSQTVKEAFF

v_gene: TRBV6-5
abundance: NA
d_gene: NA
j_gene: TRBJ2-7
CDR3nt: TGTGCCAGCAGTTACGACAGAAGTACCTACGAGCAGTACTTC
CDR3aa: CASSYDRSTYEQYF

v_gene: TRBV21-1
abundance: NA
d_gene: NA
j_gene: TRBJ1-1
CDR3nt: TGTGCCAGCAGCCACCGGACAGGGGCTGACGGGGACACTGAAGCTTTCTTT
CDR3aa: CASSHRTGADGDTEAFF

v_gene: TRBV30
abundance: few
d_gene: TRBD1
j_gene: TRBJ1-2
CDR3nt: TGTGCCTGGAGCGACAGGGGCCCATATGGCTACACCTTC
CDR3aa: CAWSDRGPYGYTF

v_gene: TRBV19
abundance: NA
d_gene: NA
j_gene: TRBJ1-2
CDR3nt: TGTGCCAGTAGTATCGTTATGTCAGGGTACTATGGCTACACCTTC
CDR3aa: CASSIVMSGYYGYTF

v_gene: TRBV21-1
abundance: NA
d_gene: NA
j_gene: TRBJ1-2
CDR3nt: TGTGCCAGCAGCAACCGGGACATACCCAAACCGAGGGGCTACACCTTC
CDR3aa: CASSNRDIPKPRGYTF

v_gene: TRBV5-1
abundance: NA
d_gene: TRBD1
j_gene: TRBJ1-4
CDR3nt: TGCGCCAGCAGCAGAGGACAGGGTGGAGAAAAACTGTTTTTT
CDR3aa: CASSRGQGGEKLFF

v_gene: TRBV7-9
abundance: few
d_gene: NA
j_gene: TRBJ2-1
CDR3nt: TGTGCCAGCAGCTTGGGCAACAATGAGCAGTTCTTC
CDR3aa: CASSLGNNEQFF

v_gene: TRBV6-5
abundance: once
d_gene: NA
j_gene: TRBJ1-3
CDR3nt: TGTGCCAGCAGTTACTCGAGGGAGGGGTTCGGAAACACCATATATTTT
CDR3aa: CASSYSREGFGNTIYF

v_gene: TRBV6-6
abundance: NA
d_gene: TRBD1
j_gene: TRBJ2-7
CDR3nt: TGTGCCAGCAGTTACCCGGACAGGGGACGCTACGAGCAGTACTTC
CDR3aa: CASSYPDRGRYEQYF

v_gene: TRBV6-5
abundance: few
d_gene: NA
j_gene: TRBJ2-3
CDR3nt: TGTGCCAGCGGGTCCAGGGGCGCGGCAGATACGCAGTATTTT
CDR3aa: CASGSRGAADTQYF

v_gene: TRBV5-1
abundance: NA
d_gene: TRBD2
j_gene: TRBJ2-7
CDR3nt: TGCGCCAGCAGCGACGGGACTAGCGGTCTAAGCGAGCAGTACTTC
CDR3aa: CASSDGTSGLSEQYF

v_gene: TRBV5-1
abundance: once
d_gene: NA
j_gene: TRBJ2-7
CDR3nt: TGCGCCAGCAGCTTGGATACAGGGACCTACGAGCAGTACTTC
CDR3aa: CASSLDTGTYEQYF

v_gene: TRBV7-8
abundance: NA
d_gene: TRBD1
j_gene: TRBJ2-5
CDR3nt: TGTGCCAGCAGCTTCACTAGACAGGGTCAAGAGACCCAGTACTTC
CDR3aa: CASSFTRQGQETQYF

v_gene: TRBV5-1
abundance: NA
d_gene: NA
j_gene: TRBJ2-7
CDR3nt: TGCGCCAGCAGCCGCGAATACCCAGGGTACGAGCAGTACTTC
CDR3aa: CASSREYPGYEQYF